This TCR beta chain originates from a study of cytomegalovirus exposure and HLA in healthy donors. Germline assignment: CDR1 SGHAT and CDR2 FQDESV (reference sequence). V was pared by 2 bases and J by 0 bases, with 0 bases of the junction left unmatched. The CDR3 length is 15 residues. The approximately 120-subject validation cohort, separate from the approximately 670-subject first cohort, included the donors. Points from the study as a whole: The study recorded 164 TCR beta chains that were cytomegalovirus-associated. TCR clusters originating in the first cohort tended to co-occur in the 120 validation repertoires, according to a later analysis. It was reported that the classifier diagnosed cytomegalovirus status with high specificity and sensitivity in both the original and validation cohorts.

Worth noting for this clone: The target antigen is unknown.

Method: immunoSEQ multiplex PCR; TCRdb's copy keeps in-frame clones and lacks some. This table has approximately 160,000 clones, roughly nine tenths appearing once. The rearrangement uses TRBV11-1 and TRBJ2-1, with 8 bases aligning to TRBD2. The sequence derives from a man in his late teens or twenties in good health and CMV-seropositive. Material for sequencing was PBMCs. Here the CDR3 DNA reads TGTGCCAGCAGCTTACTAGCGGGCTCCTACAATGAGCAGTTCTTC. Translated: CASSLLAGSYNEQFF.